The TCR beta chain under discussion was sequenced for a study of PD-1 blockade in classical Hodgkin lymphoma. Whole-study context: Intravenous nivolumab at 3 mg/kg was given to patients every 2 weeks. Study outcomes and limitations: Exclusion applied to patients who initiated nivolumab less than 1 year following ASCT. TCR diversity in CD4+, not CD8+, cells rose significantly by C4D1.

With no exception, relapse followed autologous stem cell transplantation in all patients, and brentuximab vedotin exposure varied. About this clone: The antigen remains unidentified.

Per germline, CDR1 LNHDA and CDR2 SQIVND (reference sequence). CDR3 length: 12 amino acids. V lost 6 bases and J 4 bases, leaving 7 bases between the germline ends. Profiling relied on immunoSEQ multiplex PCR, and the TCRdb table lists in-frame clones only, not all of them. The data hold approximately 17,000 clones, with over 80% observed a single time. The chain uses TRBV19 and TRBJ1-5, with a tentative D call TRBD1 (5 bases). The specimen comprised peripheral blood mononuclear cells (PBMCs), sampled at baseline. The clonotype originates from a human donor with classical Hodgkin lymphoma. CDR3 sequence: CASRGRNQPQHF. The CDR3 nucleotides read TGTGCCAGTAGGGGGCGTAATCAGCCCCAGCATTTT.